A single sample gave rise to the 5 T cell receptor beta chains below, sequenced in a study of T cells in Graves' hyperthyroidism and ophthalmopathy. Amplified TCR beta CDR3 regions derived from RNA transcripts. HTBI primers were the set used in a first-round RT-PCR of the TCR CDR3. One entry per CDR3 protein, called by TCRdb with MiXCR from the multiplex PCR reads. The sample comprises 660,000 or so distinct CDR3 sequences, roughly 20% of which are singletons, and roughly a third rests with the top ten. Sequencing was done on a sample of blood. The receptors were sampled from a man younger than 45 with Graves' ophthalmopathy.

This clonotype was counted between two and nine times. The chain is built from TRBV3-1 and TRBJ2-1; 13 bases line up with TRBD2. The CDR3 is made up of 17 amino acids. The J segment lost 7 bases and the V segment lost 4 bases, leaving 10 bases of the junction unmatched. The V gene's germline CDR1 is LGHDT and CDR2 YNNKEL (reference sequence). The CDR3 sequence: CASSRDSGLAGVNEQFF. As DNA, the CDR3 is TGTGCCAGCAGCCGGGACAGTGGACTAGCGGGAGTTAATGAGCAGTTCTTC.

The chain couples TRBV3-1 to TRBJ1-2; D gene ambiguous. Trimming took off 3 bases at V and 4 bases at J, with 9 bases between the two ends. The CDR3 consists of 13 residues. Germline V CDR1 and CDR2: LGHDT, YNNKEL (reference sequence). CDR3 protein: CASSQPGSYGYTF. The CDR3 DNA sequence: TGTGCCAGCAGCCAGCCGGGGAGCTATGGCTACACCTTC.

This CDR3 reads CSVGQTYEQYF. The CDR3 region has the DNA TGCAGCGTCGGACAGACCTACGAGCAGTACTTC. This sequence joins TRBV29-1 and TRBJ2-7, with D possibly matching TRBD1 (6 bases). V was cut by 6 bases and J by 2 bases, with 8 bases left in between. The germline V gene encodes CDR1 SQVTM and CDR2 ANQGSEA. This CDR3 is 11 amino acids long.

The table lists this clonotype with a count of one. The junction differs from germline at one of its ends, possibly a read error. V usage is TRBV6-1 and J usage is TRBJ2-1; 13 bases fit TRBD2. Germline CDR1 reads MNHNS; CDR2 reads SASEGT. CDR3 length: 21 amino acids. This CDR3 is CASIEPGLAGVNPNSYNERFF. CDR3 nucleotide sequence: TGTGCCAGCATCGAACCCGGACTAGCGGGAGTGAACCCTAACTCCTACAATGAGCGGTTCTTC.

This rearrangement joins TRBV9 to TRBJ2-7, with D unresolved. Germline V gives CDR1 SGDLS, CDR2 YYNGEE. Trimming stripped 0 bases from V and 2 bases from J, with 6 bases between. The length of the CDR3 is 13 residues. CDR3 nucleotides: TGTGCCAGCAGCGTAGATCCAGCCTACGAGCAGTACTTC. Translated, it gives CASSVDPAYEQYF.